A selection of T cell receptor beta chains follows, all from one sample in a study of neurological immune-mediated disorders. TCRdb called the 5' RACE reads again in MiXCR, with one record for every CDR3 protein. The table records more than 75,000 distinct CDR3 sequences, 3.5% of them present only once. Sequenced sample: PBMCs. Source of these receptors: a woman in her forties or fifties with multiple sclerosis. Both conserved end residues are part of each CDR3. Each record gives: CDR3 protein, CDR3 DNA, clone size, J gene, D gene, V gene. D genes are given only for firm matches. Clone size, where shown, is once, few, many, or a class for clones that have expanded.

CDR3aa: CASSLGGRRFEQYF
CDR3nt: TGCGCCAGCAGCTTGGGGGGCCGAAGGTTCGAGCAGTACTTC
abundance: many
j_gene: TRBJ2-7
d_gene: -
v_gene: TRBV5-1

CDR3aa: CSAPISDPYGYTF
CDR3nt: TGCAGTGCCCCAATCTCCGATCCCTATGGCTACACCTTC
abundance: many
j_gene: TRBJ1-2
d_gene: -
v_gene: TRBV20-1

CDR3aa: CASSLQGWNTGELFF
CDR3nt: TGTGCCAGCAGTCTACAGGGTTGGAACACCGGGGAGCTGTTTTTT
abundance: many
j_gene: TRBJ2-2
d_gene: -
v_gene: TRBV7-9

CDR3aa: CASSPRLAGTDEQFF
CDR3nt: TGTGCCAGCAGCCCCAGACTAGCGGGGACGGATGAGCAGTTCTTC
abundance: many
j_gene: TRBJ2-1
d_gene: TRBD2
v_gene: TRBV7-9

CDR3aa: CASSVGGDGVYTGELFF
CDR3nt: TGTGCCAGCAGCGTAGGTGGGGACGGGGTGTACACCGGGGAGCTGTTTTTT
abundance: many
j_gene: TRBJ2-2
d_gene: -
v_gene: TRBV9

CDR3aa: CASSLAQRTGELFF
CDR3nt: TGCGCCAGCAGCTTGGCCCAGAGAACCGGGGAGCTGTTTTTT
abundance: many
j_gene: TRBJ2-2
d_gene: -
v_gene: TRBV5-1

CDR3aa: CASRKKTRGEQYF
CDR3nt: TGTGCCAGCAGAAAGAAGACACGTGGTGAGCAGTACTTC
abundance: many
j_gene: TRBJ2-7
d_gene: -
v_gene: TRBV5-6

CDR3aa: CASSGGTKNIQYF
CDR3nt: TGTGCCAGCAGCGGGGGAACCAAAAACATTCAGTACTTC
abundance: many
j_gene: TRBJ2-4
d_gene: -
v_gene: TRBV2

CDR3aa: CASSGMASGNQPQHF
CDR3nt: TGTGCCAGCAGCGGGATGGCTAGTGGCAATCAGCCCCAGCATTTT
abundance: many
j_gene: TRBJ1-5
d_gene: -
v_gene: TRBV5-5

CDR3aa: CASSLFPTQEDEQYF
CDR3nt: TGTGCCAGCAGCTTGTTTCCCACTCAAGAAGACGAGCAGTACTTC
abundance: many
j_gene: TRBJ2-7
d_gene: -
v_gene: TRBV5-6

CDR3aa: CASSPSRGTGTTEAFF
CDR3nt: TGCGCCAGCAGCCCCTCCCGCGGGACAGGGACCACTGAAGCTTTCTTT
abundance: many
j_gene: TRBJ1-1
d_gene: TRBD1
v_gene: TRBV5-1

CDR3aa: CASSLAPGGGLSTEAFF
CDR3nt: TGTGCCAGCAGCTTGGCCCCCGGTGGGGGCCTCAGCACTGAAGCTTTCTTT
abundance: many
j_gene: TRBJ1-1
d_gene: -
v_gene: TRBV5-6

CDR3aa: CSDPSGGPDTQYF
CDR3nt: TGCAGTGACCCCAGCGGGGGCCCAGATACGCAGTATTTT
abundance: -
j_gene: TRBJ2-3
d_gene: TRBD2
v_gene: TRBV20-1

CDR3aa: CASSPSAGASLGNQPQHF
CDR3nt: TGTGCCAGCTCACCATCTGCAGGAGCTTCTTTGGGCAATCAGCCCCAGCATTTT
abundance: many
j_gene: TRBJ1-5
d_gene: -
v_gene: TRBV18

CDR3aa: CASSPNTWGTEAFF
CDR3nt: TGTGCCAGCAGCCCCAATACATGGGGAACTGAAGCTTTCTTT
abundance: few
j_gene: TRBJ1-1
d_gene: -
v_gene: TRBV14

CDR3aa: CSASEDYNSPLHF
CDR3nt: TGCAGTGCTTCAGAAGACTATAATTCACCCCTCCACTTT
abundance: many
j_gene: TRBJ1-6
d_gene: -
v_gene: TRBV20-1

CDR3aa: CASSSAGTGFEKLFF
CDR3nt: TGTGCCAGCAGCTCAGCCGGGACAGGGTTTGAAAAACTGTTTTTT
abundance: many
j_gene: TRBJ1-4
d_gene: TRBD1
v_gene: TRBV7-2

CDR3aa: CASSSLLTGGVNGNTIYF
CDR3nt: TGTGCCAGCAGCTCCCTTTTAACAGGGGGCGTAAATGGAAACACCATATATTTT
abundance: -
j_gene: TRBJ1-3
d_gene: TRBD1
v_gene: TRBV4-2

CDR3aa: CASSLEDRERHEQYF
CDR3nt: TGCGCCAGCAGCTTGGAGGACAGGGAGCGGCACGAGCAGTACTTC
abundance: many
j_gene: TRBJ2-7
d_gene: TRBD1
v_gene: TRBV5-1

CDR3aa: CATSRDRRQPQHF
CDR3nt: TGTGCCACCAGCAGAGATCGGAGACAGCCCCAGCATTTT
abundance: many
j_gene: TRBJ1-5
d_gene: -
v_gene: TRBV15